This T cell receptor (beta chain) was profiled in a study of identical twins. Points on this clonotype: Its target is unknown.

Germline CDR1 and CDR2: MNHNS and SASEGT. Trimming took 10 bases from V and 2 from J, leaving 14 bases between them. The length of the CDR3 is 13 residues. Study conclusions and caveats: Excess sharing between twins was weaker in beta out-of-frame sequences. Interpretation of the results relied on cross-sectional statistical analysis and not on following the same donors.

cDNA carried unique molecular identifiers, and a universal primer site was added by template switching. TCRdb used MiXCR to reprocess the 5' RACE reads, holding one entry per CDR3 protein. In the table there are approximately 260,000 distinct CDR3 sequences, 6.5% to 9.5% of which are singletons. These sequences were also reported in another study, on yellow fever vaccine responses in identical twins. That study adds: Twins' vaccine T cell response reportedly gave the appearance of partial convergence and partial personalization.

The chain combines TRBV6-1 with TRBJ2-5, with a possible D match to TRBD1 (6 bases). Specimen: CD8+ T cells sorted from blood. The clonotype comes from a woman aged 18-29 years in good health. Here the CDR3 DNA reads TGTGCCATCAGCCGACAGGAACAAGAGACCCAGTACTTC. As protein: CAISRQEQETQYF.